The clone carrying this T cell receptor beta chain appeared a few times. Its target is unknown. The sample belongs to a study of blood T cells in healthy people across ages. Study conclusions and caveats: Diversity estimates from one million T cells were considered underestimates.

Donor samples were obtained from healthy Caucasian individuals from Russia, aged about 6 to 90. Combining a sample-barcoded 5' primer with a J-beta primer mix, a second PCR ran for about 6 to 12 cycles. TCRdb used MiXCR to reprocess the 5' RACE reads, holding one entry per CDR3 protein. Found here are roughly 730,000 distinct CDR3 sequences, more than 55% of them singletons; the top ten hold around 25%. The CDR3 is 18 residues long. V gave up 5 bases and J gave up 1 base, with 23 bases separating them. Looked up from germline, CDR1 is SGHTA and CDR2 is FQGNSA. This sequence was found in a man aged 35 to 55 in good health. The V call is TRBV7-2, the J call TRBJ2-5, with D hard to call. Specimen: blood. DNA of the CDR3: TGTGCCAGCAGCAAGATTAACCCCCGAGCTTGGCTCCAAGAGACCCAGTACTTC. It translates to CASSKINPRAWLQETQYF.